The rows below give T cell receptor beta chains drawn from one sample of a study of blood T cell repertoires in COVID-19. This table comes from immunoSEQ multiplex PCR, and its TCRdb copy is limited to in-frame clones, with some not included. The table has 150,000 to 200,000 clones, 75% to 90% seen once. The sequencing input was peripheral blood. The source is a woman older than 75 with active or convalescent COVID-19. Each CDR3 is given with its conserved first and last residue. The order of the fields is V gene, J gene, clone size, D gene, CDR3 DNA, CDR3 protein. A D gene is named only where the DNA matches it firmly. Size tells how often a clone was seen (once, few, many) or the class of an expanded clone, and some rows leave it out.

>TRBV7-2|TRBJ1-3|.|.
TGTGCCAGCAGCCCGGATGGGGCCCGTGGAAACACCATATATTTT
CASSPDGARGNTIYF
>TRBV28|TRBJ2-7|.|.
TGTGCCAGCAGTCCCCCGGGGAGTTCCCGACGCTACGAGCAGTACTTC
CASSPPGSSRRYEQYF
>TRBV14|TRBJ1-4|few|.
TGTGCCAGCAGCCGAATGGGGAGTTTGGATGAAAAACTGTTTTTT
CASSRMGSLDEKLFF
>TRBV6-1|TRBJ1-3|.|.
TGTGCCAGCAGTGAATCAGGTGGTGGAAACACCATATATTTT
CASSESGGGNTIYF
>TRBV30|TRBJ1-5|.|TRBD1
TGTGCCTGGAGTGGACAGGGGGGGAATCAGCCCCAGCATTTT
CAWSGQGGNQPQHF
>TRBV4-3|TRBJ1-5|.|.
TGCGCCAGCAGCCAAGAGCGAGGGCGAGGAAATCAGCCCCAGCATTTT
CASSQERGRGNQPQHF
>TRBV2|TRBJ1-2|.|TRBD1
TGTGCCAGCAGTTCGACCGGGACAGGGGTCAGATACACCTTC
CASSSTGTGVRYTF
>TRBV6-6|TRBJ2-7|.|.
TGTGCCAGCAGTTACGGCAGGGGAAACTACGAGCAGTACTTC
CASSYGRGNYEQYF
>TRBV4-3|TRBJ1-6|.|.
TGCGCCAGCAGCCAAGATGCAGGGAATTCACCCCTCCACTTT
CASSQDAGNSPLHF
>TRBV11-2|TRBJ1-2|.|TRBD1
TGTGCCAGCAGCCCCAGGGACAGTCCTAACTATGGCTACACCTTC
CASSPRDSPNYGYTF